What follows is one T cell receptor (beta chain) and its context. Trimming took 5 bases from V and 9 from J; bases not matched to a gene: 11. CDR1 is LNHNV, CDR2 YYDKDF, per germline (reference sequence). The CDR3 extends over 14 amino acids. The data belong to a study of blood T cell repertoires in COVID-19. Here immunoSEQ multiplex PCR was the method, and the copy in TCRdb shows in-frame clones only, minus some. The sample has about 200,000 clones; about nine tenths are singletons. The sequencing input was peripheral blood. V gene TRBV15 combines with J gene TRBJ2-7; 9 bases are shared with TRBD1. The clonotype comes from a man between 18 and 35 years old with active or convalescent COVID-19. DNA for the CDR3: TGTGCCACCAGCCTGGACAGGGGTGCTGTTGGGCAGTACTTC. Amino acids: CATSLDRGAVGQYF. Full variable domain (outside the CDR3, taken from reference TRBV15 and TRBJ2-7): DAMVIQNPRYQVTQFGKPVTLSCSQTLNHNVMYWYQQKSSQAPKLLFHYYDKDFNNEADTPDNFQSRRPNTSFCFLDIRSPGLGDTAMYLCATSLDRGAVGQYFGPGTRLTVT.